This TCR beta chain was sequenced during a study of cytomegalovirus exposure and HLA in healthy donors. At the level of the study: In a later analysis, it was reported that the approximately 110 validation repertoires had been produced on the same platform as the roughly 650 repertoires belonging to the first cohort. Findings and limits, study-wide: First-cohort TCR clusters tended to co-occur in the 120 or so validation repertoires, a later analysis found.

Separation from the roughly 690-subject first cohort characterized the roughly 110-subject validation cohort, to which the donors belonged. The CDR3 length is 14 residues. CDR1 MNHNS and CDR2 SASEGT come from the germline V gene. The V gene end was trimmed by 7 bases and the J gene end by 2 bases; junction bases not matched to a gene: 7. TCRdb's table, derived via immunoSEQ multiplex PCR, lists solely in-frame clones and lacks some. The data hold about 140,000 clones, with 88% observed a single time. Remarks on this clone: The target antigen is unknown.

The V and J genes are TRBV6-1 and TRBJ2-7; 8 bases fit TRBD2. The receptor was derived from a woman between 18 and 29 years old in good health and CMV-seropositive. Sequenced material: PBMCs. The CDR3 spells CASTPGLVPYEQYF. The DNA of the CDR3 is TGTGCCAGCACCCCGGGACTAGTCCCCTACGAGCAGTACTTC.